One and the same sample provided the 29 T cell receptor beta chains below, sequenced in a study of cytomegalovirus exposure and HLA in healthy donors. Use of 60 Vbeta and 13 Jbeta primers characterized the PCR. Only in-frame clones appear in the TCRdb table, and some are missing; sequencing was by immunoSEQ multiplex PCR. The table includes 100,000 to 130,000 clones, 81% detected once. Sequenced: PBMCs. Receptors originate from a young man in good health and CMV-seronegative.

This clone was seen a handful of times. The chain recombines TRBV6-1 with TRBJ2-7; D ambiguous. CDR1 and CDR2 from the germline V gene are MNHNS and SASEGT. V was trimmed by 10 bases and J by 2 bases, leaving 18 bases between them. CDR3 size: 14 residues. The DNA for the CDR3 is TGTGCCACCTTCTCCACCGTAGCTGCCTACGAGCAGTACTTC. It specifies CATFSTVAAYEQYF.

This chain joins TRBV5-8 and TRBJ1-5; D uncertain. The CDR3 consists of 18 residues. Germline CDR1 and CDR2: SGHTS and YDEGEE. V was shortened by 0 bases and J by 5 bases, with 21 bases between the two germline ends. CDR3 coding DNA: TGTGCCAGCAGCTTGGGGAGCGGCGGGTTCGAGGCAGATCAGCCCCAGCATTTT. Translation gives CASSLGSGGFEADQPQHF.

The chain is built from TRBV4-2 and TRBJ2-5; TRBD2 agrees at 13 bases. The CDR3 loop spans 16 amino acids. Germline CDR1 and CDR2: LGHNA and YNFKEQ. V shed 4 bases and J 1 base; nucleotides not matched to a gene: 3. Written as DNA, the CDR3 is TGTGCCAGCAGCCGCCGACTAGCGGGAGGCCAAGAGACCCAGTACTTC. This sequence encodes CASSRRLAGGQETQYF.

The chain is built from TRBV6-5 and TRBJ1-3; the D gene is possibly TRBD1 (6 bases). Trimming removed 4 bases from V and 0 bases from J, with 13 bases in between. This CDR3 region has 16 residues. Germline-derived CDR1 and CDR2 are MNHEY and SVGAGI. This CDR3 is CASSLQGLLSGNTIYF. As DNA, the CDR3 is TGTGCCAGCAGTTTACAGGGCCTTCTCTCTGGAAACACCATATATTTT.

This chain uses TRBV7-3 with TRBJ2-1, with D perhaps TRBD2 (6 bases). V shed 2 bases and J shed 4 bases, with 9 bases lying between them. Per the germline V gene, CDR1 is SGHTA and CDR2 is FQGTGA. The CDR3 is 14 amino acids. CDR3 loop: CASSLRGDYNEQFF. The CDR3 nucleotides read TGTGCCAGCAGCTTACGCGGGGATTACAATGAGCAGTTCTTC.

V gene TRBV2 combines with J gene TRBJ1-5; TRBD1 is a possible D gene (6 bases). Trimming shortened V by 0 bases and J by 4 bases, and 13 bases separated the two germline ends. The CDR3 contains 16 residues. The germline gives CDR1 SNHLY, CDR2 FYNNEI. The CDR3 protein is CASSEAGDMFNQPQHF. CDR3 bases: TGTGCCAGCAGTGAAGCGGGGGACATGTTTAATCAGCCCCAGCATTTT.

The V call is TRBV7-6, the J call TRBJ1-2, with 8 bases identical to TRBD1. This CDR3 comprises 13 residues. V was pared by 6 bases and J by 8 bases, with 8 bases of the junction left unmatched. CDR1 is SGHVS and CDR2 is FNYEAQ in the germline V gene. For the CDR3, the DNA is TGTGCCAGCAGGTCCGGGACAGGAGAAGGCTACACCTTC. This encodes CASRSGTGEGYTF.

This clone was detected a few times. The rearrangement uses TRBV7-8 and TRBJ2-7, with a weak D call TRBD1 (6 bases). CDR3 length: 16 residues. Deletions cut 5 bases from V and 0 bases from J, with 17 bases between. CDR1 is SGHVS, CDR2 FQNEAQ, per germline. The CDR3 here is CASSPHPQGLSYEQYF. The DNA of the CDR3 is TGTGCCAGCAGCCCACACCCCCAGGGGCTCTCCTACGAGCAGTACTTC. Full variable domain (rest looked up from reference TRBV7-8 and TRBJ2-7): GAGVSQSPRYKVAKRGQDVALRCDPISGHVSLFWYQQALGQGPEFLTYFQNEAQLDKSGLPSDRFFAERPEGSVSTLKIQRTQQEDSAVYLCASSPHPQGLSYEQYFGPGTRLTVT.

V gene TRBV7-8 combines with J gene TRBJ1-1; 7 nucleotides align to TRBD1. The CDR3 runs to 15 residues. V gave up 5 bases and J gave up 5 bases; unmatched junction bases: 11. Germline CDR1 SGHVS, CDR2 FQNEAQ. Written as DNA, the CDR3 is TGTGCCAGCAGCACAACAGGGGTTCTTTGGACTGAAGCTTTCTTT. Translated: CASSTTGVLWTEAFF. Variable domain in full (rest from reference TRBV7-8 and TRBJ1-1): GAGVSQSPRYKVAKRGQDVALRCDPISGHVSLFWYQQALGQGPEFLTYFQNEAQLDKSGLPSDRFFAERPEGSVSTLKIQRTQQEDSAVYLCASSTTGVLWTEAFFGQGTRLTVV.

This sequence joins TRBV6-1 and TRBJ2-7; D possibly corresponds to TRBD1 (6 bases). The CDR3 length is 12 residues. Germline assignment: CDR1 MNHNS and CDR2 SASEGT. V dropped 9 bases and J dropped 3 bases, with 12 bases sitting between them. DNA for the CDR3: TGTGCCAGTTCAAGCAGGGGCTACGAGCAGTACTTC. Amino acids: CASSSRGYEQYF.

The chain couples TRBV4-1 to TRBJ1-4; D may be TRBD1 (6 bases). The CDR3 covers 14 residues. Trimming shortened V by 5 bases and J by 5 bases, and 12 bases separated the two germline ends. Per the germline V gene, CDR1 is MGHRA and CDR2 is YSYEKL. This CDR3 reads CASSSDSTNEKLFF. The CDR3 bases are TGCGCCAGCAGCTCGGACAGCACCAATGAAAAACTGTTTTTT.

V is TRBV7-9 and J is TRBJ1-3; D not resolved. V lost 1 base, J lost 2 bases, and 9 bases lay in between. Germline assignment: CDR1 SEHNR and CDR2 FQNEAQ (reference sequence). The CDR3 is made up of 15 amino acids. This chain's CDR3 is CASSLVEAAGNTIYF. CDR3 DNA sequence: TGTGCCAGCAGCTTAGTAGAGGCCGCTGGAAACACCATATATTTT.

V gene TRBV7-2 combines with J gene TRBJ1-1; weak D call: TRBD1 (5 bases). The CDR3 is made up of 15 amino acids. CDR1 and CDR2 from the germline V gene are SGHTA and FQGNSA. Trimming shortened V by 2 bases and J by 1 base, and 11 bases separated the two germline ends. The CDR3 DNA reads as TGTGCCAGCAGCTTAATCCCCCAGGGGAACACTGAAGCTTTCTTT. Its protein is CASSLIPQGNTEAFF.

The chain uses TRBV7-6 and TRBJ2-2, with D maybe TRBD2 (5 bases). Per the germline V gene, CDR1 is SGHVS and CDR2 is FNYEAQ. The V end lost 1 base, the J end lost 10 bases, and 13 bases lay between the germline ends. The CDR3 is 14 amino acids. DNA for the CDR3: TGTGCCAGCAGCTTAGACGCAGTCGGGGAGGAGCTGTTTTTT. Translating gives CASSLDAVGEELFF.

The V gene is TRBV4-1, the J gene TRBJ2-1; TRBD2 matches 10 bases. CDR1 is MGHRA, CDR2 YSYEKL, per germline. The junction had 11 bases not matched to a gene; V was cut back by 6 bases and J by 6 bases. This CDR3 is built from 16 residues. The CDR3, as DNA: TGCGCCAGCAGTCAAAGGGCCCTAGCGGGGGTCAATGAGCAGTTCTTC. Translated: CASSQRALAGVNEQFF.

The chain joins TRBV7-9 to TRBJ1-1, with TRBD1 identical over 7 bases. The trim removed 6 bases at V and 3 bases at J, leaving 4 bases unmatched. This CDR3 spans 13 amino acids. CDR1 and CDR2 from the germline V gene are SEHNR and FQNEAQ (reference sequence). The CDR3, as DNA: TGTGCCAGCAGGACAGGGTCTCACACTGAAGCTTTCTTT. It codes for CASRTGSHTEAFF.

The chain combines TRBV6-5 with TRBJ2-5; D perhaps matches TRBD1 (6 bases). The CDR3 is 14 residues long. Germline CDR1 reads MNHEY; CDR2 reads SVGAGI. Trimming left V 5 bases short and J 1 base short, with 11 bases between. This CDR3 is CASSVQGLQETQYF. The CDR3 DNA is TGTGCCAGCAGTGTACAGGGTCTCCAAGAGACCCAGTACTTC.

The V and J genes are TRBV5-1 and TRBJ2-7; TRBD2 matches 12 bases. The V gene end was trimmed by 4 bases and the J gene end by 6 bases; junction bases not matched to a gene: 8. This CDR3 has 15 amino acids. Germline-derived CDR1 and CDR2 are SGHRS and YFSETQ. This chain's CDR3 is CASSQRLAGVGEQYF. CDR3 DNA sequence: TGCGCCAGCAGCCAACGACTAGCGGGAGTCGGCGAGCAGTACTTC.

This chain's CDR3 is CASSALLANNEQFF. In nucleotides, the CDR3 is TGTGCCAGCAGCGCTTTACTAGCGAACAATGAGCAGTTCTTC. This chain joins TRBV9 and TRBJ2-1; TRBD2 aligns across 7 bases. This CDR3 contains 14 residues. Germline V gene data show CDR1 as SGDLS and CDR2 as YYNGEE. V was pared by 3 bases and J by 5 bases, with 5 bases of the junction left unmatched.

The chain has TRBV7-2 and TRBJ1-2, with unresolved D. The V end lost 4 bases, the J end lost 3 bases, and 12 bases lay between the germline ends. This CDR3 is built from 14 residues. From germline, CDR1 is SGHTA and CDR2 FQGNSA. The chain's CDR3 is CASSSLSADYGYTF. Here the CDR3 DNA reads TGTGCCAGCAGCTCCCTGTCCGCAGACTATGGCTACACCTTC.

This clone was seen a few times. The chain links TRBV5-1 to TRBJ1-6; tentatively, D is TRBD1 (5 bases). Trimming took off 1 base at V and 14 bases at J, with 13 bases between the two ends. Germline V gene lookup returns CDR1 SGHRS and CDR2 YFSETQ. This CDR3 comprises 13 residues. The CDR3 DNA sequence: TGCGCCAGCAGCTTGAGTGTCGGGGGAGCCCTCCACTTT. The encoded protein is CASSLSVGGALHF.

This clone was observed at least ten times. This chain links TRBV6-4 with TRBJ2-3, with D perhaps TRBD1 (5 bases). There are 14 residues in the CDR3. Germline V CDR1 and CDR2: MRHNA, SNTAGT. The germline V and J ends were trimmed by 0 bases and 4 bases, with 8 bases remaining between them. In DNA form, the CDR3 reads TGTGCCAGCAGTGACTCGGGGCAGTCAGATACGCAGTATTTT. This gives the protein CASSDSGQSDTQYF.

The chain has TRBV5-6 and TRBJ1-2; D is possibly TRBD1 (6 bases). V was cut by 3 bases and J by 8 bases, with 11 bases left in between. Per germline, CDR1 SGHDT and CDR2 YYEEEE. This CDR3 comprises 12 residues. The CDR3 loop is CASSSGQTGYTF. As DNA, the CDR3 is TGTGCCAGCAGCTCCGGACAGACGGGCTACACCTTC.

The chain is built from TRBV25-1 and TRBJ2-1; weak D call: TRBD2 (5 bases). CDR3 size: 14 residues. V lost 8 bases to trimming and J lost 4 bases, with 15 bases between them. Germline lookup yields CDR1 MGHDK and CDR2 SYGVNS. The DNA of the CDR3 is TGTGCCAGCCGGGGTTCGCCGGGGTACAATGAGCAGTTCTTC. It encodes CASRGSPGYNEQFF.

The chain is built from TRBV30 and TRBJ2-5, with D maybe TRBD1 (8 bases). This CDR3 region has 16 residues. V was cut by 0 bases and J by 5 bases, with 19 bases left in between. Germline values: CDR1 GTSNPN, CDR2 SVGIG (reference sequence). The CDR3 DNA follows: TGTGCCTGGAGTGTACAGGGGGGGGCCAGGTGGGAGACCCAGTACTTC. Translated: CAWSVQGGARWETQYF.

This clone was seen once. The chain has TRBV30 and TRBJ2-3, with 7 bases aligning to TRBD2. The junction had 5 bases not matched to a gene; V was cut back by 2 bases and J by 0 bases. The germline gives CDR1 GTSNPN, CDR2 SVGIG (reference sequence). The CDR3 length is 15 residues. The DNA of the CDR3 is TGTGCCTGGAGTACGGGGGGAACTAGCACAGATACGCAGTATTTT. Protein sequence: CAWSTGGTSTDTQYF. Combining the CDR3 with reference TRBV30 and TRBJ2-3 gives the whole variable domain SQTIHQWPATLVQPVGSPLSLECTVEGTSNPNLYWYRQAAGRGLQLLFYSVGIGQISSEVPQNLSASRPQDRQFILSSKKLLLSDSGFYLCAWSTGGTSTDTQYFGPGTRLTVL.

CDR3 DNA: TGCAGTGCTAGTTCTCGGGAGACCCAGTACTTC. Residues: CSASSRETQYF. This sequence joins TRBV20-1 and TRBJ2-5; no firm D call. CDR3 length: 11 residues. The germline CDR1 and CDR2 sequences are DFQATT and SNEGSKA (reference sequence). V was clipped by 3 bases and J by 5 bases, with 7 bases between them.

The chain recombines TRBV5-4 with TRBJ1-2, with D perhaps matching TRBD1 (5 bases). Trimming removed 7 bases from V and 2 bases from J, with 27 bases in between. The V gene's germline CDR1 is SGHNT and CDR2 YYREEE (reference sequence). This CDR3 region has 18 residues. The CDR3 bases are TGTGCCAGCTACGCCCAGGGTATGGTTCCCCTCCGGAACTATGGCTACACCTTC. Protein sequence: CASYAQGMVPLRNYGYTF.

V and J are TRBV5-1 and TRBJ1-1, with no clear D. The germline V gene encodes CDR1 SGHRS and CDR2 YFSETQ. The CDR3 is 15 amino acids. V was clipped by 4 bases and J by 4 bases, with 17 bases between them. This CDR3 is CASSSEWAVSTEAFF. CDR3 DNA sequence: TGCGCCAGCAGCAGTGAGTGGGCCGTGAGCACTGAAGCTTTCTTT.